The clone carrying this T cell receptor (beta chain) was picked up a small number of times. Its antigen is not known. The data originate from a study of T-cell memory formation after mild COVID-19. On the study more broadly: Across donors, TCR clusters were largely donor specific. Notes on the study in general: CD4/CD8 balance characterized clones contracting day 15 to 85, and CD4+ skew characterized later expanders. Among contracting clones, CD4+ were mainly CM/EM and CD8+ enriched in EMRA.

TCRdb used MiXCR to reprocess the 5' RACE reads, holding one entry per CDR3 protein. The data hold about 560,000 distinct CDR3 sequences, with about 20% observed a single time. This CDR3 is 13 amino acids long. Germline V gene data show CDR1 as SGHRS and CDR2 as YFSETQ. Trimming removed 3 bases from V and 8 bases from J; junction bases left unmatched: 5. The source is an adult woman who had mild COVID-19 (a few samples of this study predate the infection). Cell type and time point are not known. The sequenced sample consisted of PBMCs or a T cell subset sorted from them (not recorded which). V and J are TRBV5-1 and TRBJ2-4, with 7 nucleotides matching TRBD1. Written as DNA, the CDR3 is TGCGCCAGCAGCTACCTACAGGGGTACATTCAGTACTTC. Residues: CASSYLQGYIQYF.